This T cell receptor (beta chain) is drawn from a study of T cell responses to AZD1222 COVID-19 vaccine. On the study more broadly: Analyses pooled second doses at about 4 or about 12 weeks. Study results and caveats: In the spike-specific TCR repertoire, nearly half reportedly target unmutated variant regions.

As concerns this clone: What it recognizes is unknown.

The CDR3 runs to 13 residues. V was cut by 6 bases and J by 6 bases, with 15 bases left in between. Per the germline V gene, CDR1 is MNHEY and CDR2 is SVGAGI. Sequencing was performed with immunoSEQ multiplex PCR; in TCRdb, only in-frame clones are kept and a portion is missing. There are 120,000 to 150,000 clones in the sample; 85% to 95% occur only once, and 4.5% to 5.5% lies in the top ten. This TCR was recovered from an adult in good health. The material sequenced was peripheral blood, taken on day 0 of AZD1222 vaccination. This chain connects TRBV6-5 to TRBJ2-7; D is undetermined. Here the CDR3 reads CASSPRVALEQYF. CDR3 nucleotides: TGTGCCAGCAGCCCCCGGGTAGCCCTCGAGCAGTACTTC.